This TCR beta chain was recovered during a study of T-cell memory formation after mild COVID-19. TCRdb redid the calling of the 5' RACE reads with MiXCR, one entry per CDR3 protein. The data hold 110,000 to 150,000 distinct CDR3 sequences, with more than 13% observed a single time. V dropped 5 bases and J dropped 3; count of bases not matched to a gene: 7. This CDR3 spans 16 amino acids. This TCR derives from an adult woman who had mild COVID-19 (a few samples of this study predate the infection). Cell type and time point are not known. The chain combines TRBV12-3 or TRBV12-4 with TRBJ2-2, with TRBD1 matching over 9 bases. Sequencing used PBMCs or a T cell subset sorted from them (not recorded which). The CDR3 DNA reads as TGTGCCAGCAGTCCCCTCAGGACAGGGGACACCGGGGAGCTGTTTTTT. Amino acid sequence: CASSPLRTGDTGELFF.